The present entry profiles one T cell receptor (beta chain) with its context. These data belong to a study of blood T cell repertoires in COVID-19. The wider study: Some COVID-19 samples were acute and others convalescent; all came from the United States, Italy and Spain.

Per germline, CDR1 MNHEY and CDR2 SVGAGI. There are 13 residues in the CDR3. V was pared by 10 bases and J by 8 bases, with 10 bases of the junction left unmatched. The repertoire was sequenced with immunoSEQ multiplex PCR; TCRdb's copy has only in-frame clones and lacks some. The sample records fewer than 150,000 clones, approximately 80% being singletons. V usage is TRBV6-5 and J usage is TRBJ2-1, with 8 nucleotides matching TRBD2. Sequenced: peripheral blood. The source of this sequence is a man aged 55 to 70 who had recovered from COVID-19. The CDR3 region has the DNA TGTGCCACTCTAGCGGGTGCTACATATGAGCAGTTCTTC. Protein product: CATLAGATYEQFF.